The 19 T cell receptor beta chains below all came from one sample that was sequenced in a study of T-cell memory formation after mild COVID-19 (dated by TCRdb to 2020 to 2023). The library came from 5' RACE. Sequencing was performed on an Illumina NovaSeq 6000. TCRdb reanalyzed the raw reads on its own, using fastp at Q25 for trimming and MiXCR for clone calling, and kept in-frame beta chains. Every distinct CDR3 protein forms one entry, paired with its most common genes and DNA. This sample lists roughly 380,000 distinct CDR3 sequences; over 25% were detected once. About 13% of the sample belongs to the ten largest clones. What was sequenced was PBMCs or a T cell subset sorted from them (not recorded which). The receptors come from an adult woman who had mild COVID-19 (a few samples of this study predate the infection). The sample titles of this study are shuffled in the database, so cell type and time point are left out; the donor was told from shared clones.

This clonotype appeared a few times. V usage is TRBV4-3 and J usage is TRBJ1-2; D perhaps matches TRBD1 (6 bases). The CDR3 contains 14 residues. Germline values: CDR1 LGHNA, CDR2 YSLEER. Trimming shortened V by 1 base and J by 4 bases, and 10 bases separated the two germline ends. CDR3 residues: CASSQGQGTYGYTF. In nucleotides, the CDR3 is TGCGCCAGCAGCCAAGGGCAGGGGACCTATGGCTACACCTTC.

The chain links TRBV12-3 or TRBV12-4 to TRBJ1-1; D is possibly TRBD1 (6 bases). The CDR3 is 15 residues long. Trimming cost V 6 bases and J 0 bases, with 14 bases left between them. The CDR3 loop reads CASRGGLLMNTEAFF. The CDR3 DNA sequence: TGTGCCAGCAGGGGGGGGCTTTTAATGAACACTGAAGCTTTCTTT.

CDR3 in DNA: TGTGCCAGCAGCGTAGTGGGTGGGTTTCGGGCCAAAAACATTCAGTACTTC. Translated, it gives CASSVVGGFRAKNIQYF. The chain carries TRBV9 and TRBJ2-4; no reliable D call. V was clipped by 0 bases and J by 1 base, with 14 bases between them. The CDR3 covers 17 residues. The germline gives CDR1 SGDLS, CDR2 YYNGEE.

CDR3 DNA sequence: TGTGCCAGCAGCTTGGCTAGCGGGGGGGCCGTAGAGACCCAGTACTTC. Protein: CASSLASGGAVETQYF. The gene calls are TRBV7-2 and TRBJ2-5, with 12 bases matching TRBD2. CDR1 is SGHTA, CDR2 FQGNSA, per germline. The CDR3 extends over 16 amino acids. V shed 3 bases, J shed 4 bases, and the junction held 6 bases outside the gene matches.

J is TRBJ2-3 and V is TRBV7-9; the D call may be TRBD1 or TRBD2 (6 bases each). CDR3 length: 16 residues. Trimming shortened V by 4 bases and J by 0 bases, and 14 bases separated the two germline ends. Germline V gene sequence: CDR1 SEHNR, CDR2 FQNEAQ (reference sequence). The CDR3 protein is CASSSKGGSSTDTQYF. The CDR3 coding sequence is TGTGCCAGCAGCTCTAAAGGGGGGAGCAGCACAGATACGCAGTATTTT.

There are a few counts of this clonotype. This sequence joins TRBV11-2 and TRBJ1-3, with D unresolved. This CDR3 region has 16 residues. The V gene lost 0 bases and the J gene lost 2 bases, with 11 bases spanning the gap. The germline gives CDR1 SGHAT, CDR2 FQNNGV. The CDR3 loop is CASSLEIWGTGNTIYF. DNA of the CDR3: TGTGCCAGCAGCTTAGAGATTTGGGGAACTGGAAACACCATATATTTT.

This clonotype has only a few counts. The CDR3 spells CASSFLGTPDEQFF. DNA of the CDR3: TGTGCCAGCAGTTTCTTGGGGACACCAGATGAGCAGTTCTTC. This chain links TRBV28 with TRBJ2-1, with D maybe TRBD1 (6 bases). The CDR3 is 14 amino acids. V lost 3 bases and J 8 bases, leaving 14 bases between the germline ends. Germline-derived CDR1 and CDR2 are MDHEN and SYDVKM.

This clonotype has just a few counts. This chain links TRBV5-1 with TRBJ2-7, with 8 bases aligning to TRBD2. The V gene end was trimmed by 0 bases and the J gene end by 0 bases; junction bases not matched to a gene: 5. The CDR3 has 16 amino acids. Germline CDR1 is SGHRS and CDR2 is YFSETQ. CDR3 DNA: TGCGCCAGCAGCTTGGGTGCCCGGGGGGGCTCCTACGAGCAGTACTTC. Protein sequence: CASSLGARGGSYEQYF. Filled out from reference TRBV5-1 and TRBJ2-7, the complete variable domain reads KAGVTQTPRYLIKTRGQQVTLSCSPISGHRSVSWYQQTPGQGLQFLFEYFSETQRNKGNFPGRFSGRQFSNSRSEMNVSTLELGDSALYLCASSLGARGGSYEQYFGPGTRLTVT.

The rearrangement links TRBV4-1 to TRBJ2-7; D gene ambiguous. V gave up 0 bases and J gave up 2 bases, with 5 bases separating them. The germline CDR1 and CDR2 sequences are MGHRA and YSYEKL. CDR3 length: 13 amino acids. Here the CDR3 reads CASSQDLAYEQYF. The CDR3 bases are TGCGCCAGCAGCCAAGATCTGGCCTACGAGCAGTACTTC.

This clonotype was found a few times. The CDR3 loop reads CASSSLPLGTVGDTQYF. The CDR3 nucleotides are TGTGCCAGCAGTTCCTTACCCCTAGGGACAGTAGGAGATACGCAGTATTTT. V is TRBV12-3 or TRBV12-4 and J is TRBJ2-3; 7 bases are a match to TRBD1. The CDR3 is 17 residues long. The trim removed 4 bases at V and 5 bases at J, leaving 15 bases unmatched.

The chain carries TRBV6-2 or TRBV6-3 and TRBJ2-3; 10 positions match TRBD2. V gave up 0 bases and J gave up 3 bases; unmatched junction bases: 12. The CDR3 is made up of 19 amino acids. Germline V gene lookup returns CDR1 MNHEY and CDR2 SVGEGT. The CDR3 nucleotides read TGTGCCAGCAGTTACTCGAGCGGGAGGGCCGGCGGGAGGACAGATACGCAGTATTTT. Amino acid sequence: CASSYSSGRAGGRTDTQYF.

This clonotype was recorded a few times. The chain links TRBV29-1 to TRBJ1-5; 9 nucleotides match TRBD1. V lost 4 bases to trimming and J lost 2 bases; unmatched junction nucleotides: 3. The germline V gene encodes CDR1 SQVTM and CDR2 ANQGSEA. This CDR3 region has 14 residues. CDR3 DNA: TGCAGCGTTGGGGGACAGGGCGGCAATCAGCCCCAGCATTTT. Protein: CSVGGQGGNQPQHF.

The V gene is TRBV5-1, the J gene TRBJ1-1; D is unresolved. Per germline, CDR1 SGHRS and CDR2 YFSETQ. Trimming stripped 6 bases from V and 3 bases from J, with 27 bases between. This CDR3 spans 18 amino acids. CDR3: CASKFLLAAFTEDTEAFF. CDR3 DNA: TGCGCCAGCAAGTTTCTTTTAGCCGCCTTCACAGAGGACACTGAAGCTTTCTTT.

This clonotype has more than one count but fewer than ten. The chain carries TRBV24-1 and TRBJ2-1, with 8 bases identical to TRBD1. CDR1 is KGHDR and CDR2 is SFDVKD in the germline V gene. The V and J ends lost 0 bases and 10 bases, in that order; junction bases with no gene match: 7. This CDR3 region has 15 residues. The CDR3 reads CATSDLGQGNEEQFF. The DNA for the CDR3 is TGTGCCACCAGTGATTTGGGACAGGGCAACGAGGAGCAGTTCTTC.

This chain uses TRBV9 with TRBJ1-2; D gene uncertain. This CDR3 spans 13 amino acids. V was shortened by 0 bases and J by 2 bases, with 5 bases between the two germline ends. Germline V gene sequence: CDR1 SGDLS, CDR2 YYNGEE. CDR3 in amino acids: CASSVDGNYGYTF. CDR3 nucleotides: TGTGCCAGCAGCGTAGACGGCAACTATGGCTACACCTTC.

This clonotype was seen repeatedly, ten times or more. The rearrangement links TRBV5-6 to TRBJ2-7; 9 nucleotides align to TRBD1. This CDR3 contains 14 residues. The germline V gene has CDR1 SGHDT and CDR2 YYEEEE. V was pared by 0 bases and J by 3 bases, with 1 base of the junction left unmatched. CDR3 region: CASSLGDRDYEQYF. DNA of the CDR3: TGTGCCAGCAGCTTGGGGGACAGGGACTACGAGCAGTACTTC.

The chain recombines TRBV30 with TRBJ2-3; possibly TRBD2 for D (5 bases). The CDR3 has 15 amino acids. The germline V gene encodes CDR1 GTSNPN and CDR2 SVGIG (reference sequence). V lost 3 bases and J 2 bases, leaving 15 bases between the germline ends. As DNA, the CDR3 is TGTGCCTGGAGGCCGCGGGTGCGACCCACAGATACGCAGTATTTT. It codes for CAWRPRVRPTDTQYF.

This clonotype has a handful of counts. This sequence joins TRBV2 and TRBJ2-5; D is possibly TRBD2 (5 bases). The germline V gene encodes CDR1 SNHLY and CDR2 FYNNEI. The CDR3 consists of 13 residues. V gave up 6 bases and J gave up 1 base, with 9 bases separating them. CDR3 residues: CASRRGPQETQYF. The CDR3 DNA reads as TGTGCCAGCAGAAGAGGGCCCCAAGAGACCCAGTACTTC.

The table lists this clonotype with many counts. The chain is built from TRBV29-1 and TRBJ2-7; D perhaps matches TRBD1 (6 bases). V was cut by 4 bases and J by 3 bases, with 16 bases left in between. Germline-derived CDR1 and CDR2 are SQVTM and ANQGSEA. The CDR3 totals 14 residues. CDR3 in DNA: TGCAGCGTTGCTAAAGGTCAGGGGATCTACGAGCAGTACTTC. Translated, it gives CSVAKGQGIYEQYF.